This is a list of T cell receptor beta chains from one sample in a study of cytomegalovirus exposure and HLA in healthy donors. Generated by immunoSEQ multiplex PCR, the TCRdb table keeps only in-frame clones and is missing some. Among 110,000 to 150,000 clones, 75% to 80% were seen once, and the ten largest hold 1.5% to 2%. The sample comprised PBMCs. These TCRs come from a woman in her 30s in good health and CMV-seronegative. Both conserved end residues are part of each CDR3. Each record gives: CDR3 protein, CDR3 DNA, J gene, clone size, V gene, D gene. The D gene is left open where the match is weak. The size field is filled for only some rows; it gives once, few, many or a size class.

CDR3 protein: CASSEGQAYGYTF
CDR3 DNA: TGTGCCAGCAGTGAGGGACAGGCCTATGGCTACACCTTC
J gene: TRBJ1-2
clone size: -
V gene: TRBV25-1
D gene: TRBD1

CDR3 protein: CASRPPGFTYGYTF
CDR3 DNA: TGTGCCAGCAGACCCCCAGGGTTCACCTATGGCTACACCTTC
J gene: TRBJ1-2
clone size: -
V gene: TRBV27
D gene: -

CDR3 protein: CASSLGQYNQPQHF
CDR3 DNA: TGTGCCAGCAGTTTAGGACAGTACAATCAGCCCCAGCATTTT
J gene: TRBJ1-5
clone size: -
V gene: TRBV27
D gene: -

CDR3 protein: CASSPLGQGQGQPQHF
CDR3 DNA: TGTGCCAGCAGTCCCCTGGGACAGGGGCAGGGGCAGCCCCAGCATTTT
J gene: TRBJ1-5
clone size: -
V gene: TRBV27
D gene: TRBD1

CDR3 protein: CASSQDPAGGQPQHF
CDR3 DNA: TGCGCCAGCAGCCAAGATCCGGCAGGGGGGCAGCCCCAGCATTTT
J gene: TRBJ1-5
clone size: -
V gene: TRBV4-1
D gene: TRBD1

CDR3 protein: CASSLATSGGAETQYF
CDR3 DNA: TGCGCCAGCAGCTTGGCGACTAGCGGGGGGGCAGAGACCCAGTACTTC
J gene: TRBJ2-5
clone size: few
V gene: TRBV5-1
D gene: TRBD2

CDR3 protein: CASRPFGPRTGRFTGYGYTF
CDR3 DNA: TGTGCAAGTCGTCCTTTCGGGCCGAGGACAGGTAGATTCACGGGATATGGCTACACCTTC
J gene: TRBJ1-2
clone size: -
V gene: TRBV12-2
D gene: -

CDR3 protein: CASSLDTVTEAFF
CDR3 DNA: TGCGCCAGCAGCTTGGACACCGTCACTGAAGCTTTCTTT
J gene: TRBJ1-1
clone size: -
V gene: TRBV5-1
D gene: -

CDR3 protein: CASSYGGANYGYTF
CDR3 DNA: TGTGCCAGCAGTTACGGAGGGGCTAACTATGGCTACACCTTC
J gene: TRBJ1-2
clone size: -
V gene: TRBV6-5
D gene: -

CDR3 protein: CASSGIKTFNTEAFF
CDR3 DNA: TGTGCCAGCAGCGGAATAAAGACTTTTAACACTGAAGCTTTCTTT
J gene: TRBJ1-1
clone size: -
V gene: TRBV5-6
D gene: -

CDR3 protein: CASSYGGQVPYEQYF
CDR3 DNA: TGTGCCAGCAGTTACGGGGGACAGGTCCCCTACGAGCAGTACTTC
J gene: TRBJ2-7
clone size: -
V gene: TRBV6-6
D gene: TRBD1

CDR3 protein: CASSVSQGRGADTQYF
CDR3 DNA: TGCGCCAGCAGCGTCTCCCAGGGGAGAGGTGCAGATACGCAGTATTTT
J gene: TRBJ2-3
clone size: -
V gene: TRBV4-1
D gene: -

CDR3 protein: CASSREDRDYEQYF
CDR3 DNA: TGTGCCAGCAGCCGAGAGGACAGAGACTACGAGCAGTACTTC
J gene: TRBJ2-7
clone size: -
V gene: TRBV5-4
D gene: -

CDR3 protein: CASSRVGGSAETQYF
CDR3 DNA: TGTGCCAGCAGTCGGGTGGGGGGTAGCGCAGAGACCCAGTACTTC
J gene: TRBJ2-5
clone size: -
V gene: TRBV6-5
D gene: -

CDR3 protein: CASSIRQGLDYEQYF
CDR3 DNA: TGTGCCAGCAGCATTCGACAGGGGTTGGACTACGAGCAGTACTTC
J gene: TRBJ2-7
clone size: -
V gene: TRBV13
D gene: TRBD1

CDR3 protein: CASSSARGGDGYTF
CDR3 DNA: TGCGCCAGCAGCTCAGCTAGGGGGGGGGATGGCTACACCTTC
J gene: TRBJ1-2
clone size: -
V gene: TRBV5-1
D gene: -

CDR3 protein: CASSLEGQGYNEQFF
CDR3 DNA: TGTGCCAGCAGCTTAGAAGGACAGGGTTACAATGAGCAGTTCTTC
J gene: TRBJ2-1
clone size: -
V gene: TRBV13
D gene: TRBD1

CDR3 protein: CASGTGVHYEQYF
CDR3 DNA: TGTGCCAGCGGCACCGGGGTCCACTACGAGCAGTACTTC
J gene: TRBJ2-7
clone size: few
V gene: TRBV6-1
D gene: -

CDR3 protein: CASSSPREGTEAFF
CDR3 DNA: TGTGCCAGCAGCTCGCCCAGAGAGGGAACTGAAGCTTTCTTT
J gene: TRBJ1-1
clone size: -
V gene: TRBV13
D gene: -

CDR3 protein: CASSPYDRDTEAFF
CDR3 DNA: TGTGCCAGCAGCCCCTACGACAGGGACACTGAAGCTTTCTTT
J gene: TRBJ1-1
clone size: few
V gene: TRBV4-2
D gene: TRBD1

CDR3 protein: CASSLEQGYGELFF
CDR3 DNA: TGTGCCAGCAGCTTGGAACAGGGGTACGGGGAGCTGTTTTTT
J gene: TRBJ2-2
clone size: -
V gene: TRBV5-4
D gene: TRBD1

CDR3 protein: CASSESGDFMRYTF
CDR3 DNA: TGTGCCAGCAGTGAATCCGGGGACTTTATGCGCTACACCTTC
J gene: TRBJ1-2
clone size: -
V gene: TRBV25-1
D gene: -

CDR3 protein: CASSGGTRNQPQHF
CDR3 DNA: TGTGCCAGCAGTGGCGGTACCCGCAATCAGCCCCAGCATTTT
J gene: TRBJ1-5
clone size: -
V gene: TRBV2
D gene: -

CDR3 protein: CASPWGGRDYGYTF
CDR3 DNA: TGTGCCAGCCCCTGGGGGGGGAGGGACTATGGCTACACCTTC
J gene: TRBJ1-2
clone size: -
V gene: TRBV5-7
D gene: -

CDR3 protein: CSVELVGNSYEQYF
CDR3 DNA: TGCAGCGTTGAATTGGTGGGCAACTCCTACGAGCAGTACTTC
J gene: TRBJ2-7
clone size: -
V gene: TRBV29-1
D gene: -

CDR3 protein: CASSWGTGDDEQYF
CDR3 DNA: TGTGCCAGCAGCTGGGGGACAGGGGACGACGAGCAGTACTTC
J gene: TRBJ2-7
clone size: -
V gene: TRBV5-6
D gene: TRBD1

CDR3 protein: CASSQSRAGSEKLFF
CDR3 DNA: TGTGCCAGCTCCCAAAGCAGGGCTGGAAGTGAAAAACTGTTTTTT
J gene: TRBJ1-4
clone size: -
V gene: TRBV28
D gene: -

CDR3 protein: CASSFATYGDTEAFF
CDR3 DNA: TGCGCCAGCAGCTTTGCGACGTACGGGGACACTGAAGCTTTCTTT
J gene: TRBJ1-1
clone size: -
V gene: TRBV5-1
D gene: -

CDR3 protein: CASPSLAGGGEQFF
CDR3 DNA: TGTGCCAGCCCCAGCCTAGCGGGGGGAGGTGAGCAGTTCTTC
J gene: TRBJ2-1
clone size: -
V gene: TRBV5-4
D gene: TRBD2

CDR3 protein: CASSVRGWTATYEQYF
CDR3 DNA: TGTGCCAGCAGTGTCCGCGGATGGACAGCAACCTACGAGCAGTACTTC
J gene: TRBJ2-7
clone size: once
V gene: TRBV2
D gene: -

CDR3 protein: CASSATPGGAYEQYF
CDR3 DNA: TGTGCCAGCAGCGCCACCCCAGGGGGAGCCTACGAGCAGTACTTC
J gene: TRBJ2-7
clone size: -
V gene: TRBV6-1
D gene: TRBD1

CDR3 protein: CASSSDSPYEQYF
CDR3 DNA: TGTGCCAGCAGCTCCGACAGTCCCTACGAGCAGTACTTC
J gene: TRBJ2-7
clone size: -
V gene: TRBV5-1
D gene: -

CDR3 protein: CASSEEQTVNTEAFF
CDR3 DNA: TGTGCCAGCAGTGAGGAGCAGACAGTCAACACTGAAGCTTTCTTT
J gene: TRBJ1-1
clone size: -
V gene: TRBV2
D gene: -

CDR3 protein: CASSSPGQNTYNEQFF
CDR3 DNA: TGTGCCAGCAGCTCCCCGGGACAGAATACTTACAATGAGCAGTTCTTC
J gene: TRBJ2-1
clone size: -
V gene: TRBV7-2
D gene: TRBD1

CDR3 protein: CASMRVTEAFF
CDR3 DNA: TGTGCCAGCATGAGGGTAACTGAAGCTTTCTTT
J gene: TRBJ1-1
clone size: -
V gene: TRBV6-1
D gene: -

CDR3 protein: CASSDTGTGSEKLFF
CDR3 DNA: TGTGCCAGCAGTGACACCGGGACAGGGAGCGAAAAACTGTTTTTT
J gene: TRBJ1-4
clone size: -
V gene: TRBV25-1
D gene: TRBD1

CDR3 protein: CASRHRSGNTIYF
CDR3 DNA: TGTGCCAGCAGACACAGGTCTGGAAACACCATATATTTT
J gene: TRBJ1-3
clone size: -
V gene: TRBV2
D gene: -

CDR3 protein: CASSIRGQGDSEQYF
CDR3 DNA: TGTGCCAGCTCAATCCGAGGACAGGGGGACTCCGAGCAGTACTTC
J gene: TRBJ2-7
clone size: few
V gene: TRBV2
D gene: TRBD1

CDR3 protein: CASSQGQNSGNTIYF
CDR3 DNA: TGCGCCAGCAGCCAAGGACAAAACTCTGGAAACACCATATATTTT
J gene: TRBJ1-3
clone size: once
V gene: TRBV4-1
D gene: -

CDR3 protein: CSVDGPTDTQYF
CDR3 DNA: TGCAGCGTTGATGGGCCCACAGATACGCAGTATTTT
J gene: TRBJ2-3
clone size: -
V gene: TRBV29-1
D gene: -

CDR3 protein: CASSLFWGRSAFF
CDR3 DNA: TGTGCCAGCAGCTTATTTTGGGGGCGCTCAGCTTTCTTT
J gene: TRBJ1-1
clone size: -
V gene: TRBV7-6
D gene: -

CDR3 protein: CASSPKGGGDTEAFF
CDR3 DNA: TGTGCCAGCAGCCCGAAGGGGGGGGGTGACACTGAAGCTTTCTTT
J gene: TRBJ1-1
clone size: -
V gene: TRBV6-4
D gene: -

CDR3 protein: CASSQSGQGRDTEAFF
CDR3 DNA: TGCGCCAGCAGCCAATCAGGACAGGGCCGCGACACTGAAGCTTTCTTT
J gene: TRBJ1-1
clone size: -
V gene: TRBV4-3
D gene: TRBD1

CDR3 protein: CSVAARAYYEQYF
CDR3 DNA: TGCAGCGTTGCGGCGAGGGCGTACTACGAGCAGTACTTC
J gene: TRBJ2-7
clone size: -
V gene: TRBV29-1
D gene: -

CDR3 protein: CASSSTGTTSSPLHF
CDR3 DNA: TGTGCCAGTAGTTCAACCGGGACAACTTCTTCACCCCTCCACTTT
J gene: TRBJ1-6
clone size: -
V gene: TRBV19
D gene: -

CDR3 protein: CASRPTGGSEKLFF
CDR3 DNA: TGTGCCAGCAGACCAACAGGGGGAAGCGAAAAACTGTTTTTT
J gene: TRBJ1-4
clone size: -
V gene: TRBV5-6
D gene: TRBD1

CDR3 protein: CAWSVYGEDEQFF
CDR3 DNA: TGTGCCTGGAGTGTATACGGGGAGGATGAGCAGTTCTTC
J gene: TRBJ2-1
clone size: -
V gene: TRBV30
D gene: -

CDR3 protein: CASSSGLTGGETQYF
CDR3 DNA: TGCGCCAGCAGCTCGGGCCTAACAGGGGGAGAGACCCAGTACTTC
J gene: TRBJ2-5
clone size: -
V gene: TRBV5-1
D gene: TRBD1

CDR3 protein: CASLAGGRTDTQYF
CDR3 DNA: TGTGCCAGTTTAGCGGGGGGGCGCACAGATACGCAGTATTTT
J gene: TRBJ2-3
clone size: -
V gene: TRBV13
D gene: TRBD2

CDR3 protein: CASSAQKGVRGREQFF
CDR3 DNA: TGTGCCAGCAGCGCTCAAAAGGGGGTCAGGGGCCGGGAGCAGTTCTTC
J gene: TRBJ2-1
clone size: -
V gene: TRBV21-1
D gene: -

CDR3 protein: CASSTRAIPPQHF
CDR3 DNA: TGTGCCAGCAGCACCCGCGCAATTCCGCCCCAGCATTTT
J gene: TRBJ1-5
clone size: -
V gene: TRBV6-6
D gene: -

CDR3 protein: CASSLGDYSRETQYF
CDR3 DNA: TGTGCCAGCAGCTTAGGAGACTACTCCAGGGAGACCCAGTACTTC
J gene: TRBJ2-5
clone size: -
V gene: TRBV11-2
D gene: -

CDR3 protein: CASSRLAGGTYEQYF
CDR3 DNA: TGCGCCAGCAGCCGACTAGCGGGGGGCACCTACGAGCAGTACTTC
J gene: TRBJ2-7
clone size: -
V gene: TRBV4-3
D gene: TRBD2

CDR3 protein: CASSAEGSKGPNEKLFF
CDR3 DNA: TGTGCCAGCAGCGCGGAGGGATCTAAGGGGCCTAATGAAAAACTGTTTTTT
J gene: TRBJ1-4
clone size: -
V gene: TRBV5-6
D gene: -

CDR3 protein: CASSPLNQDSSYNEQFF
CDR3 DNA: TGTGCCAGCAGCCCACTTAACCAAGACAGCTCCTACAATGAGCAGTTCTTC
J gene: TRBJ2-1
clone size: -
V gene: TRBV7-8
D gene: -

CDR3 protein: CASSQEITGGVSTEAFF
CDR3 DNA: TGTGCCAGCAGCCAAGAAATCACCGGGGGGGTTTCAACTGAAGCTTTCTTT
J gene: TRBJ1-1
clone size: -
V gene: TRBV4-2
D gene: -

CDR3 protein: CASSPGHRNTEAFF
CDR3 DNA: TGTGCCAGCAGTCCGGGACACAGGAACACTGAAGCTTTCTTT
J gene: TRBJ1-1
clone size: few
V gene: TRBV6-5
D gene: -